This TCR beta chain comes out of a study of T-cell reconstitution after alpha-beta-depleted transplantation in children listed by TCRdb under 2016. Background on the whole study: Using TCR repertoire profiling, the study followed T-cell immune reconstitution in a quantitative way in children after TCRalphabeta/CD19-depleted allogeneic hematopoietic cell transplantation.

The investigation overall reported the following: The high TCRbeta diversity at day 60 in some patients was ascribed to recipient T cells and intrathymic progenitors that had survived conditioning. Apparently early alphabetaT-cell count recovery about two months after transplant reportedly relied on only several hundred rapidly expanded clones derived from non-depleted graft cells. The frequencies of hyperexpanded clones fell over the following months, and after one year, T-cell counts and TCRbeta diversity were mostly attributed to newly produced T cells.

The library was prepared using PCR. The run used an Illumina HiSeq 2500. TCR libraries were prepared with molecular barcoding, using unique molecular identifiers to normalize TCRbeta repertoire quantification. TCRdb reprocessing: public reads trimmed at Q25 with fastp, clones called with MiXCR, in-frame beta chains kept. Each CDR3 protein gets just one entry, which takes the most common genes and DNA from the rows behind it. The sample data list fewer than 750,000 distinct CDR3 sequences, and roughly 23% of these were observed just once. Roughly 14% of the sample rests with the top ten. The label giving this sample's treatment or condition can be read as: allogeneic hematopoietic cell transplantation with graft depleted of TCRalphabeta T cells and CD19 B cells. TCRalphabeta/CD19-depleted allogeneic hematopoietic cell grafts were given to the transplant recipients, all of whom were children. V loses 5 bases at its end and J loses 10 bases; junction bases beyond the gene matches: 4. Spanning cysteine to phenylalanine, the CDR3 consists of 12 amino acids. CDR3 DNA only is kept here, 36 bases in frame from base 1. CDR1 MNHEY and CDR2 SMNVEV were looked up in the germline V gene (reference sequence).

Worth noting for this clonotype: Its antigen is still unknown. No base qualities exist here, and no much larger clone lies one base off it.

The specimen comprised PBMCs, mostly from graft donor cells, sampled 360 days after TCRalphabeta/CD19-depleted stem cell transplant. The receptor chain draws on TRBV27 and TRBJ2-2; 7 of the junction bases match TRBD1. This clonotype was sampled from a boy younger than two who had a stem cell transplant for acute myeloid leukemia, so the T cells may come from the graft donor. The sequence in DNA is TGTGCCAGCAGTAGGGACAGACTGGAGCTGTTTTTT. This codes for CASSRDRLELFF.